Listed here are 26 T cell receptor beta chains from one sample, sequenced in a study of T cells in Graves' hyperthyroidism and ophthalmopathy. Amplification targeted TCR beta CDR3 regions from RNA transcripts. HTBI primers drove first-round RT-PCR of the TCR CDR3. TCRdb re-called the multiplex PCR reads with MiXCR, one entry per CDR3 protein. The sample has 650,000 to 700,000 distinct CDR3 sequences, 15% to 20% seen once. Specimen: blood. The receptors originated from a man aged 45-65 years with Graves' hyperthyroidism.

This clonotype was recorded at least ten times. The V gene is TRBV30, the J gene TRBJ1-6; no definite D call. The germline V gene encodes CDR1 GTSNPN and CDR2 SVGIG (reference sequence). This CDR3 spans 15 amino acids. Trimming stripped 4 bases from V and 1 base from J, with 11 bases between. The CDR3 DNA reads as TGTGCCTGGACCGGCGTGGGGTCCTATAATTCACCCCTCCACTTT. This sequence encodes CAWTGVGSYNSPLHF.

This clonotype has at least ten counts. This sequence joins TRBV7-2 and TRBJ1-5, with D unclear. CDR1 is SGHTA and CDR2 is FQGNSA in the germline V gene. Trimming took off 5 bases at V and 5 bases at J, with 13 bases between the two ends. The CDR3 contains 14 residues. This chain's CDR3 is CASSRTGPDQPQHF. The CDR3 DNA reads TGTGCCAGCAGCCGGACCGGACCGGATCAGCCCCAGCATTTT.

This clonotype was found a few times. The chain combines TRBV14 with TRBJ1-2, with 11 positions matching TRBD1. CDR1 is SGHDN and CDR2 is FVKESK in the germline V gene. Trimming cost V 5 bases and J 7 bases; bases outside gene matches: 9. CDR3 length: 15 residues. CDR3 residues: CASSKKMDRGLGYTF. The CDR3 DNA follows: TGTGCCAGCAGCAAGAAAATGGACAGGGGGCTTGGCTACACCTTC.

This clonotype occurred many times. V and J are TRBV28 and TRBJ2-1; either TRBD1 or TRBD2 may fit D (5 bases each). Per germline, CDR1 MDHEN and CDR2 SYDVKM. The germline V and J ends were trimmed by 5 bases and 10 bases, with 21 bases remaining between them. CDR3 length equals 15 residues. The CDR3 reads CASSARDPISREQFF. The CDR3 nucleotides read TGTGCCAGCAGTGCCCGGGACCCCATCTCTAGGGAGCAGTTCTTC.

This clonotype was detected only a few times. For the CDR3, the DNA is TGTGCCAGCAGCTTGGGACTAGCGGGAGGGAGGGGAGACAATGAGCAGTTCTTC. As protein: CASSLGLAGGRGDNEQFF. The chain is built from TRBV13 and TRBJ2-1, with 16 bases that match TRBD2. The CDR3 extends over 18 amino acids. V dropped 3 bases and J dropped 5; count of bases not matched to a gene: 7. Germline-derived CDR1 and CDR2 are PRHDT and FYEKMQ (reference sequence).

This clonotype has at least ten counts. V usage is TRBV28 and J usage is TRBJ2-7; 9 nucleotides match TRBD2. Germline loops: CDR1 MDHEN, CDR2 SYDVKM. The CDR3 runs 14 residues. Unmatched junction bases numbered 9, after V lost 7 bases and J lost 5 bases. CDR3 residues: CASNLSGRVHEQYF. The CDR3 bases are TGTGCCAGCAACCTTAGCGGGAGAGTCCACGAGCAGTACTTC.

This clonotype was counted many times. V and J are TRBV7-2 and TRBJ1-4; D is perhaps TRBD1 (6 bases). The CDR3 extends over 19 amino acids. The V gene lost 2 bases and the J gene lost 0 bases, with 19 bases spanning the gap. Germline V gene data show CDR1 as SGHTA and CDR2 as FQGNSA. The CDR3 DNA reads as TGTGCCAGCAGCTTATGGTCCGGACAGCCAACCGCAACTAATGAAAAACTGTTTTTT. It is translated as CASSLWSGQPTATNEKLFF.

This chain links TRBV24-1 with TRBJ2-7; 7 positions match TRBD1. CDR3 length: 12 residues. Trimming removed 5 bases from V and 6 bases from J; junction bases left unmatched: 3. From germline, CDR1 is KGHDR and CDR2 SFDVKD. For the CDR3, the DNA is TGTGCCACCAGTGGACAGGGCCCCGAGCAGTACTTC. Translated, it gives CATSGQGPEQYF.

This clonotype was recorded at least ten times. V and J are TRBV6-1 and TRBJ1-5; no firm D call. The CDR3 covers 15 residues. V was shortened by 0 bases and J by 6 bases, with 12 bases between the two germline ends. Germline V lookup: CDR1 MNHNS, CDR2 SASEGT. The CDR3 coding sequence is TGTGCCAGCAGTGAAGCTGTGTCGCACTCTCAGCCCCAGCATTTT. Translated, it gives CASSEAVSHSQPQHF.

This clonotype was observed a few times. CDR3: CASSRTGGAGNEQFF. The CDR3 DNA sequence: TGTGCCAGCAGTCGTACAGGGGGCGCCGGCAATGAGCAGTTCTTC. The V call is TRBV7-3, the J call TRBJ2-1, with 9 bases fitting TRBD1. Germline V CDR1 and CDR2: SGHTA, FQGTGA. J was trimmed by 6 bases and V by 6 bases; bases with no gene match: 9. CDR3 length: 15 amino acids.

This chain links TRBV6-4 with TRBJ2-2, with 8 bases that match TRBD1. Germline CDR1 is MRHNA and CDR2 is SNTAGT. The J segment lost 7 bases and the V segment lost 4 bases, leaving 5 bases of the junction unmatched. The length of the CDR3 is 14 residues. CDR3 DNA sequence: TGTGCCAGCAGTGCCCAGGGGGCCGACGGGGAGCTGTTTTTT. Protein: CASSAQGADGELFF.

This clonotype was detected ten times or more. This chain connects TRBV10-3 to TRBJ2-7, with 8 bases matching TRBD1. With V trimmed by 6 bases and J by 6 bases, 7 bases remained unmatched. CDR1 ENHRY and CDR2 SYGVKD come from the germline V gene. The CDR3 loop spans 13 amino acids. CDR3 coding DNA: TGTGCCATCAGAATGGACAGGGCAGGCGAGCAGTACTTC. Its translation: CAIRMDRAGEQYF.

In its sample, this clonotype was seen many times. The chain links TRBV7-3 to TRBJ2-7; D is perhaps TRBD1 (6 bases). The germline V gene encodes CDR1 SGHTA and CDR2 FQGTGA. The ends were cut back, 5 bases at V and 6 bases at J, with 14 bases in the middle. This CDR3 has 13 amino acids. The CDR3 region is CASSAQGGGEQYF. The CDR3, as DNA: TGTGCCAGCAGCGCACAGGGTGGTGGCGAGCAGTACTTC.

Ten or more counts support this clonotype. The rearrangement joins TRBV27 to TRBJ1-5, with TRBD1 matching 7 bases. With 9 bases clipped from V and 0 bases from J, the junction kept 5 bases outside the gene matches. CDR3 length: 14 residues. Germline V lookup: CDR1 MNHEY, CDR2 SMNVEV (reference sequence). CDR3 protein: CASGDRYSNQPQHF. The CDR3 DNA follows: TGTGCCAGTGGGGACAGATATAGCAATCAGCCCCAGCATTTT.

V is TRBV14 and J is TRBJ2-7; D tentatively reads TRBD1 or TRBD2 (5 bases each). The germline gives CDR1 SGHDN, CDR2 FVKESK. Trimming cost V 1 base and J 0 bases, with 22 bases left between them. The CDR3 spans 19 residues. DNA of the CDR3: TGTGCCAGCAGCCAAGCTACGATCAACCGGGACGGCGACTCCTACGAGCAGTACTTC. Amino acid sequence: CASSQATINRDGDSYEQYF. The full variable domain, in which reference TRBV14 and TRBJ2-7 provide the parts outside the CDR3, is EAGVTQFPSHSVIEKGQTVTLRCDPISGHDNLYWYRRVMGKEIKFLLHFVKESKQDESGMPNNRFLAERTGGTYSTLKVQPAELEDSGVYFCASSQATINRDGDSYEQYFGPGTRLTVT.

This chain links TRBV2 with TRBJ2-1; D not certain. Germline CDR1 SNHLY, CDR2 FYNNEI. CDR3 size: 13 residues. V was shortened by 8 bases and J by 5 bases, with 13 bases between the two germline ends. As DNA, the CDR3 is TGTGCCAGCTTAGGTGGTTCCGACAATGAGCAGTTCTTC. Its protein is CASLGGSDNEQFF.

This clonotype was detected many times. This chain connects TRBV30 to TRBJ1-1; D gene ambiguous. V was shortened by 0 bases and J by 4 bases, with 9 bases between the two germline ends. Looked up from germline, CDR1 is GTSNPN and CDR2 is SVGIG (reference sequence). This CDR3 comprises 13 residues. As DNA, the CDR3 is TGTGCCTGGAGTGTAGGCCCTGGCACTGAAGCTTTCTTT. The encoded protein is CAWSVGPGTEAFF.

This clonotype came up a few times. This chain links TRBV5-1 with TRBJ2-2; TRBD2 might be the D (5 bases). The CDR3 is 15 residues long. Trimming removed 0 bases at V and 2 bases at J, with 8 bases between. Germline CDR1 is SGHRS and CDR2 is YFSETQ. Here the CDR3 DNA reads TGCGCCAGCAGCTTGGAAAGCGGAAACACCGGGGAGCTGTTTTTT. Its translation: CASSLESGNTGELFF.

This chain links TRBV5-5 with TRBJ1-6, with 9 nucleotides matching TRBD1. Germline-derived CDR1 and CDR2 are SGHKS and YYEKEE (reference sequence). The CDR3 totals 16 residues. V lost 4 bases to trimming and J lost 9 bases; unmatched junction nucleotides: 11. The CDR3 nucleotides read TGTGCCAGCAGCCCGGACAGGGGTATCGATTCTTCACCCCTCCACTTT. The encoded protein is CASSPDRGIDSSPLHF.

The V gene is TRBV11-2, the J gene TRBJ2-7; tentatively, D is TRBD2 (6 bases). The ends were cut back, 1 base at V and 5 bases at J, with 27 bases in the middle. Looked up from germline, CDR1 is SGHAT and CDR2 is FQNNGV. CDR3 length: 19 amino acids. The CDR3 here is CASSLVGGPTSAGDHEQYF. Here the CDR3 DNA reads TGTGCCAGCAGCTTAGTGGGGGGACCTACAAGCGCCGGCGACCACGAGCAGTACTTC.

This clonotype showed up many times. The chain is built from TRBV27 and TRBJ1-4; D remains ambiguous. In germline, CDR1 is MNHEY, CDR2 SMNVEV (reference sequence). This CDR3 has 15 amino acids. Between the trimmed V and J ends, which lost 7 bases and 6 bases, there was a span of 18 bases. CDR3 nucleotide sequence: TGTGCCAGCAACAAATTCGGGCCAAGGGATGAAAAACTGTTTTTT. Its protein is CASNKFGPRDEKLFF.

This clonotype was detected only a few times. The J gene is TRBJ2-5, the V gene TRBV13; D is perhaps TRBD1 (6 bases). The germline V gene encodes CDR1 PRHDT and CDR2 FYEKMQ (reference sequence). The V gene lost 1 base and the J gene lost 7 bases, with 13 bases spanning the gap. CDR3 length: 14 amino acids. CDR3 region: CASSLEGGGGTQYF. In nucleotides, the CDR3 is TGTGCCAGCAGCTTAGAAGGGGGTGGTGGGACCCAGTACTTC.

This clonotype has at least ten counts. The chain is built from TRBV28 and TRBJ1-2; D unresolved. Looked up from germline, CDR1 is MDHEN and CDR2 is SYDVKM. The CDR3 sequence is 15 residues long. Trimming cost V 5 bases and J 3 bases, with 16 bases left between them. The CDR3 loop reads CASSLVPSGYYGYTF. The DNA for the CDR3 is TGTGCCAGCAGTCTAGTTCCGTCAGGATACTATGGCTACACCTTC.

This chain connects TRBV4-2 to TRBJ2-3, with 8 nucleotides matching TRBD1. The CDR3 extends over 15 amino acids. Germline CDR1 reads LGHNA; CDR2 reads YNFKEQ. Trimming removed 3 bases from V and 4 bases from J; junction bases left unmatched: 6. The CDR3 region has the DNA TGTGCCAGCAGCCAGCCAGGGGGCGGTGCAGATACGCAGTATTTT. Translating it yields CASSQPGGGADTQYF.

The rearrangement uses TRBV5-1 and TRBJ1-1, with D perhaps matching TRBD1 (5 bases). The CDR3 covers 15 residues. V gave up 4 bases and J gave up 7 bases, with 20 bases separating them. The V gene's germline CDR1 is SGHRS and CDR2 YFSETQ. The CDR3 here is CASSDSVGGWNEAFF. The DNA for the CDR3 is TGCGCCAGCAGCGACTCGGTGGGGGGTTGGAATGAAGCTTTCTTT.

This chain links TRBV5-1 with TRBJ1-1; D is unresolved. Germline CDR1 reads SGHRS; CDR2 reads YFSETQ. V lost 5 bases, J lost 7 bases, and 12 bases lay in between. The CDR3 is 12 amino acids. The CDR3 here is CASSSTGYEAFF. CDR3 in DNA: TGCGCCAGCAGTTCAACTGGGTATGAAGCTTTCTTT.